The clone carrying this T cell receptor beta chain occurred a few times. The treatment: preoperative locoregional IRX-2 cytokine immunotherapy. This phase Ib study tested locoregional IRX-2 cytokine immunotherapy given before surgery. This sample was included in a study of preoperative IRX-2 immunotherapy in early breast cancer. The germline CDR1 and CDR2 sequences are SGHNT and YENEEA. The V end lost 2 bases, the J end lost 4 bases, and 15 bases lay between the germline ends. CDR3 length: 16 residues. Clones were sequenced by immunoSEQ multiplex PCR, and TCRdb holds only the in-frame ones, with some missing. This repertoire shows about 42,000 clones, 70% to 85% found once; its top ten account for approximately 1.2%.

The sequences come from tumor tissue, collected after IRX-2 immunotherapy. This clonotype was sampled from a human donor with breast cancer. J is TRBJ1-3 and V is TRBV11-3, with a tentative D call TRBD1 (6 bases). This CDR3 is CASSLSQGMRGNTIYF. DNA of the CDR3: TGTGCCAGCAGCTTAAGTCAGGGGATGAGAGGAAACACCATATATTTT. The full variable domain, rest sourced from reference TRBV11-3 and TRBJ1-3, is EAGVVQSPRYKIIEKKQPVAFWCNPISGHNTLYWYLQNLGQGPELLIRYENEEAVDDSQLPKDRFSAERLKGVDSTLKIQPAELGDSAVYLCASSLSQGMRGNTIYFGEGSWLTVV.